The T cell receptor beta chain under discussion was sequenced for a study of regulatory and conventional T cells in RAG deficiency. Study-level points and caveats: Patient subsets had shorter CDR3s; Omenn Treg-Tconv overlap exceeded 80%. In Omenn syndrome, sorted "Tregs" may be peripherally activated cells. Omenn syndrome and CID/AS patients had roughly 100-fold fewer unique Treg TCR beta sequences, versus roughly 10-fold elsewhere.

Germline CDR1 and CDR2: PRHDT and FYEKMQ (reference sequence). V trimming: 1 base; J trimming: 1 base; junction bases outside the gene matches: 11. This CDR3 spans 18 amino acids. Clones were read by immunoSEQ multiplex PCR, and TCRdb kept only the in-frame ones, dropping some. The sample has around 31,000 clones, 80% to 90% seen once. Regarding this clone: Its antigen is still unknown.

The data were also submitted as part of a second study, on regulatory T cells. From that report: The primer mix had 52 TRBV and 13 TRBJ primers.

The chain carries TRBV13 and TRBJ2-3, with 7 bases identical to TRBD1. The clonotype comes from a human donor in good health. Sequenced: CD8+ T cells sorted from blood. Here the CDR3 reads CASSLETGSWLGTDTQYF. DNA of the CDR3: TGTGCCAGCAGCTTAGAGACAGGGAGTTGGTTAGGCACAGATACGCAGTATTTT.